This T cell receptor (beta chain) was found in a study of Ad26.COV2.S vaccination and SARS-CoV-2 variants. General study results and limits: Substantial breadth in spike-specific CD8+ and CD4+ T cell responses was reportedly seen after vaccination. People who got the vaccine or the placebo had similar non-spike TCR breadth.

Concerning this clone itself: Its antigen is currently unknown.

The length of the CDR3 is 14 residues. Germline trimming cut 6 bases from V and 3 bases from J; bases unmatched to any gene: 5. CDR1 is SNHLY, CDR2 FYNNEI, per germline. TCRdb keeps only in-frame clones here, not all; method: immunoSEQ multiplex PCR. Of about 350,000 clones in the sample, about 91% were seen once. The sequence was collected from a human donor who had recovered from COVID-19. The source was peripheral blood, collected after recovery from COVID-19. The V gene is TRBV2, the J gene TRBJ2-1; the match to TRBD2 covers 7 bases. The CDR3, as DNA: TGTGCCAGCAGCGATTGGACTAGCTACAATGAGCAGTTCTTC. It is translated as CASSDWTSYNEQFF.